The sequence of this TCR beta chain was determined in a study of human T cells and chemical hapten exposure. Each CDR3 protein is one row after TCRdb ran MiXCR on the RACE reads. The sample consists of around 120,000 distinct CDR3 sequences, 13% of them appearing once. Study observations and caveats: TCRs whose frequency exceeded 1 in 1000 remained the same following DPC sensitization. Expanded TCRs made up significantly more big CDR3 similarity clusters than controls did.

Described time point: pre-sensitization, week 0. Sample treatment: therapeutic diphenylcyclopropenone sensitization with weekly scalp DPC. Samples of blood were obtained prior to the application of each patch test. Participating donors were patients with alopecia, aged 18 to 70 years, considered appropriate candidates for DPC. This clonotype was recorded many times. Its antigen is still unknown. In germline, CDR1 is MDHEN, CDR2 SYDVKM. The CDR3 loop spans 15 amino acids. V was pared by 8 bases and J by 0 bases, with 16 bases between. The TCR sequence derives from a woman aged 18-29 years with alopecia areata. Some clones in this sample may be carry-over from other donors' samples. The chain couples TRBV28 to TRBJ1-2; D is undetermined. The sample in question was whole blood, obtained in connection with sensitization to the hapten diphenylcyclopropenone (DPC). CDR3: CASGRGTITNYGYTF. The CDR3 DNA is TGTGCCAGCGGGCGAGGAACAATTACTAACTATGGCTACACCTTC.